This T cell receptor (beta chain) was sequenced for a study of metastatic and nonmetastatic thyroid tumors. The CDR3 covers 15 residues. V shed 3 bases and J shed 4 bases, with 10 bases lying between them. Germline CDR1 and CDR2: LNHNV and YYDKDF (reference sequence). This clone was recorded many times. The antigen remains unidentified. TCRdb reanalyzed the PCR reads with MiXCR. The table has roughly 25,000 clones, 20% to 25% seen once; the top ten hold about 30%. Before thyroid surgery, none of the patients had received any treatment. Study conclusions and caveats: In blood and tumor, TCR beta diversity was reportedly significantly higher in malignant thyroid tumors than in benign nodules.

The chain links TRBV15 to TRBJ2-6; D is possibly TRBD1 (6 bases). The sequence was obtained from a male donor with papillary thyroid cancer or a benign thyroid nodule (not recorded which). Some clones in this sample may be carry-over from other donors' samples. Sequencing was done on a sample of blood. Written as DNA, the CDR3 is TGTGCCACCAGCAGCACAGGGTCGGGGGCCAACGTCCTGACTTTC. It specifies CATSSTGSGANVLTF.